The 14 T cell receptor beta chains given below trace back to one sample, sequenced in a study of Tregs in tolerant kidney transplant recipients. Assay used: immunoSEQ multiplex PCR; TCRdb lists only in-frame clones, some missing. The sample includes about 66,000 clones, 80% to 95% seen only once; the top ten take approximately 11%. The material sequenced was CD8+ T cells from blood, taken before the transplant. The source of these receptors is a human donor who received a combined kidney and bone marrow transplant.

The V and J genes are TRBV7-9 and TRBJ1-1, with TRBD1 as a possible D gene (5 bases). Deletions cut 6 bases from V and 2 bases from J, with 19 bases between. The CDR3 is made up of 16 amino acids. CDR1 and CDR2 (germline): SEHNR, FQNEAQ (reference sequence). The CDR3: CASRSGREIRNTEAFF. The CDR3, as DNA: TGTGCCAGCAGGTCGGGGCGGGAGATTCGAAACACTGAAGCTTTCTTT.

The rearrangement links TRBV19 to TRBJ2-7, with 9 bases aligning to TRBD1. The CDR3 consists of 15 residues. Trimming took 3 bases from V and 5 from J; bases not matched to a gene: 8. CDR1 and CDR2 (germline): LNHDA, SQIVND (reference sequence). DNA for the CDR3: TGTGCCAGTAGTATCTCCGGGACAGGGTGGGACGAGCAGTACTTC. Translating it yields CASSISGTGWDEQYF.

V and J are TRBV10-2 and TRBJ2-1; D remains ambiguous. The germline V and J ends were trimmed by 7 bases and 8 bases, with 9 bases remaining between them. Per the germline V gene, CDR1 is WSHSY and CDR2 is SAAADI. CDR3 size: 11 residues. CDR3 sequence reads: CASTSTDEQFF. CDR3 nucleotide sequence: TGCGCCAGCACCTCCACAGATGAGCAGTTCTTC.

The chain has TRBV6-4 and TRBJ2-7; no definite D call. Trimming removed 7 bases from V and 2 bases from J, with 9 bases in between. The CDR3 is 12 residues long. Germline CDR1 MRHNA, CDR2 SNTAGT. CDR3 DNA: TGTGCCAGCAATCAGAAAGCCTACGAGCAGTACTTC. This codes for CASNQKAYEQYF.

As for this clone: Different DNA sequences within this sample yield the same CDR3. The chain combines TRBV19 with TRBJ1-5, with no clear D. The CDR3 has 13 amino acids. V lost 4 bases and J 2 bases, leaving 6 bases between the germline ends. Germline V gene sequence: CDR1 LNHDA, CDR2 SQIVND (reference sequence). The CDR3 DNA is TGTGCCAGTAGTACTACTGGCAATCAGCCCCAGCATTTT. It translates to CASSTTGNQPQHF.

V is TRBV19 and J is TRBJ1-3; TRBD1 agrees at 10 bases. This CDR3 is built from 17 residues. Germline assignment: CDR1 LNHDA and CDR2 SQIVND (reference sequence). The trim removed 1 base at V and 1 base at J, leaving 4 bases unmatched. CDR3 nucleotides: TGTGCCAGTAGTATAGGACAGGACAGGGGGTCTGGAAACACCATATATTTT. Amino acid sequence: CASSIGQDRGSGNTIYF.

V and J are TRBV5-5 and TRBJ2-2, with 7 bases lining up with TRBD2. The junction had 6 bases not matched to a gene; V was cut back by 4 bases and J by 9 bases. CDR3 length: 13 amino acids. In germline, CDR1 is SGHKS, CDR2 YYEKEE (reference sequence). In nucleotides, the CDR3 is TGTGCCAGCAGCGGGGGGGATTTTTGGGAGCTGTTTTTT. Translated: CASSGGDFWELFF.

The chain combines TRBV29-1 with TRBJ2-2, with a possible D match to TRBD1 (6 bases). Trimming cost V 1 base and J 6 bases, with 12 bases left between them. The CDR3 extends over 14 amino acids. Germline V gene lookup returns CDR1 SQVTM and CDR2 ANQGSEA. CDR3 in amino acids: CSVEGGGRAGELFF. The CDR3 DNA follows: TGCAGCGTTGAAGGAGGGGGAAGGGCCGGGGAGCTGTTTTTT.

The rearrangement joins TRBV27 to TRBJ2-7; D possibly corresponds to TRBD2 (5 bases). Germline CDR1 MNHEY, CDR2 SMNVEV (reference sequence). Trimming stripped 0 bases from V and 6 bases from J, with 15 bases between. The CDR3 sequence is 15 residues long. The CDR3 is CASSLSSGRRGEQYF. CDR3 DNA: TGTGCCAGCAGTTTATCTTCCGGCCGTCGGGGCGAGCAGTACTTC.

The rearrangement joins TRBV5-1 to TRBJ2-5; the match to TRBD2 covers 12 bases. Germline CDR1 and CDR2: SGHRS and YFSETQ. This CDR3 spans 19 amino acids. The trim removed 1 base at V and 3 bases at J, leaving 13 bases unmatched. CDR3 region: CASSLTASGRGVREETQYF. CDR3 in DNA: TGCGCCAGCAGCTTGACGGCTAGCGGGAGGGGGGTAAGAGAAGAGACCCAGTACTTC.

J is TRBJ2-7 and V is TRBV27; 9 bases agree with TRBD2. This CDR3 contains 17 residues. J gave up 0 bases and V 4 bases, and 10 bases lay outside the gene matches. Germline loops: CDR1 MNHEY, CDR2 SMNVEV (reference sequence). The CDR3 spells CASSSPSSGTSSYEQYF. DNA for the CDR3: TGTGCCAGCAGTTCACCCTCTAGCGGGACGAGCTCCTACGAGCAGTACTTC.

The V gene is TRBV30, the J gene TRBJ2-2, with D unclear. The CDR3 contains 12 residues. Trimming took off 1 base at V and 6 bases at J, with 6 bases between the two ends. CDR1 is GTSNPN and CDR2 is SVGIG in the germline V gene (reference sequence). The CDR3 region has the DNA TGTGCCTGGAGTGACAGTGCCGGGGAGCTGTTTTTT. Translated: CAWSDSAGELFF.

Concerning this clone: At one end the junction does not follow the germline gene, possibly because of a read error. The chain is built from TRBV29-1 and TRBJ2-4; perhaps TRBD1 as D (6 bases). Looked up from germline, CDR1 is SQVTM and CDR2 is ANQGSEA. The CDR3 has 13 residues. The CDR3 DNA reads as TGCAGCGTTGCTACCACGGGACAATATTTATCGGACTTC. Its translation is CSVATTGQYLSDF.

V usage is TRBV20-1 and J usage is TRBJ2-7; perhaps TRBD2 as D (5 bases). Germline CDR1 is DFQATT and CDR2 is SNEGSKA (reference sequence). The CDR3 totals 11 residues. V lost 1 base and J lost 5, with 6 bases in between. CDR3 region: CSARVGDEQYF. The CDR3 DNA is TGCAGTGCTAGAGTGGGAGACGAGCAGTACTTC.